This T cell receptor beta chain was recorded in a study of blood T cell repertoires in COVID-19. About the study: The samples span acute and convalescent COVID-19 from the United States, Italy and Spain.

The CDR3 has 15 residues. V dropped 4 bases and J dropped 0 bases, with 7 bases sitting between them. CDR1 and CDR2 (germline): ENHRY, SYGVKD. In assigning cohorts, the study relied on participant-reported clinical history. Clones were read by immunoSEQ multiplex PCR, and TCRdb kept only the in-frame ones, dropping some. Among about 170,000 clones, approximately 82% were seen once, and the ten largest hold 3.6%. The source is a woman aged 45-65 years in a cohort exposed to, infected with or recovered from COVID-19 (not recorded which). The material sequenced was PBMCs or T cells enriched from blood (not recorded which). This chain connects TRBV10-3 to TRBJ1-6; TRBD1 is a possible D gene (5 bases). The CDR3: CAISGQSSYNSPLHF. The CDR3 DNA follows: TGTGCCATCAGTGGACAGAGCTCCTATAATTCACCCCTCCACTTT.